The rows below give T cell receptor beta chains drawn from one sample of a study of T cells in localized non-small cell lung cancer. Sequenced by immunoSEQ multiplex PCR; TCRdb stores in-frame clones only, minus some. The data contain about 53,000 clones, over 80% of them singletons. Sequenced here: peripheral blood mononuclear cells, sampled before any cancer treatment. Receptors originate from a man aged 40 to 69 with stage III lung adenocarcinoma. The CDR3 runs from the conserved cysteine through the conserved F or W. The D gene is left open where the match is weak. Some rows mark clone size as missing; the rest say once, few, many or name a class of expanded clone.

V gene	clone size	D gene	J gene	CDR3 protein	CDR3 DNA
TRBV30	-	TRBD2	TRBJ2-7	CAWSVWRETYEQYF	TGTGCCTGGAGTGTATGGCGGGAGACCTACGAGCAGTACTTC
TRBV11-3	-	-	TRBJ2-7	CASSSRRAGDEQYF	TGTGCCAGCAGCTCCCGACGGGCCGGGGACGAGCAGTACTTC
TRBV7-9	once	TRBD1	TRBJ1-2	CASSPTGAAGYTF	TGTGCCAGCAGCCCAACAGGGGCGGCGGGCTACACCTTC
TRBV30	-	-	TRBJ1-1	CAWSGGGGYEAFF	TGTGCCTGGAGCGGCGGAGGGGGGTATGAAGCTTTCTTT
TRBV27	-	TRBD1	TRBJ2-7	CASSLRSGTGLLEQYF	TGTGCCAGCAGTTTACGATCCGGGACAGGGCTACTGGAGCAGTACTTC
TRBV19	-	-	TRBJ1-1	CASSPQTVNTEAFF	TGTGCCAGTAGTCCCCAGACAGTGAACACTGAAGCTTTCTTT
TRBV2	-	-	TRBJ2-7	CASRGTDSYEQYF	TGTGCCAGCAGGGGGACGGACTCCTACGAGCAGTACTTC
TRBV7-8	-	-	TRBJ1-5	CASSLGRAGNQPQHF	TGTGCCAGCAGCTTAGGCAGGGCGGGCAATCAGCCCCAGCATTTT
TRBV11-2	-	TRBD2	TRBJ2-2	CASTVAGDGELFF	TGTGCCAGCACCGTAGCGGGAGACGGGGAGCTGTTTTTT
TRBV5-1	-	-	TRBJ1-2	CASSLAGGDYGYTF	TGCGCCAGCAGCTTGGCCGGCGGGGACTATGGCTACACCTTC
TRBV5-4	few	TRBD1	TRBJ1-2	CASSSYRGANYGYTF	TGTGCCAGCAGCTCCTACAGGGGAGCTAACTATGGCTACACCTTC
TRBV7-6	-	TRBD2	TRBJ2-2	CASSQLAGNTGELFF	TGTGCCAGCAGCCAACTAGCGGGGAACACCGGGGAGCTGTTTTTT
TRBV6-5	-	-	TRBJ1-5	CASSYSLGAQPQHF	TGTGCCAGCAGTTACAGCCTAGGGGCCCAGCCCCAGCATTTT
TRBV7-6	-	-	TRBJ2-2	CASSPQSGDNTGELFF	TGTGCCAGCAGCCCTCAATCAGGGGATAACACCGGGGAGCTGTTTTTT
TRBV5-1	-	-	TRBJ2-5	CASSLEGLNQETQYF	TGCGCCAGCAGCTTGGAGGGGCTTAATCAAGAGACCCAGTACTTC
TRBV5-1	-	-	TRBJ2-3	CASSTSPTRVTDTQYF	TGCGCCAGCAGTACCTCCCCGACTAGGGTCACAGATACGCAGTATTTT